The 26 T cell receptor beta chains below were found in one sample sequenced in a study of tumor-infiltrating lymphocytes in primary liver carcinoma (dated by TCRdb to the late 2010s). Total RNA and DNA were co-extracted without cell sorting from approximately 22-30 mg of bulk tissue using the AllPrep DNA/RNA mini kit. The sample was run on an Illumina HiSeq 2500. Using a constant-region primer and ProtoScript II reverse transcriptase, TCRbeta-specific cDNA was reverse-transcribed from 500 ng total RNA. Construction of the TCRbeta libraries relied on three nested rounds of multiplex PCR, following a slightly modified ARM-PCR procedure. The first two PCR rounds used multiplex TRBV1-TRBV30 forward primers with a Cbeta reverse primer, each for approximately 11 cycles. Clones were called with MiXCR by TCRdb after fastp trimmed the public reads at Q25, and only in-frame beta chains were retained. All rows with the same CDR3 protein become a single entry with the most common DNA and genes. Counted in this sample were approximately 100,000 distinct CDR3 sequences; 55% to 80% of them appeared once. The top ten clonotypes cover less than 15% of the sample.

Sequencing used liver tumor tissue from sampling region 2. The sample's cell subset or site label, decoded: tumor region T2, inferior pole. These receptors originate from an older woman with primary liver carcinoma and hepatitis B virus infection.

Remarks on this clonotype: This may come from a read error, since a much larger clone is one base off. The genes are TRBV5-8 and TRBJ2-3, with TRBD1 matching over 7 bases. There are 14 residues in the CDR3. Germline CDR1 and CDR2: SGHTS and YDEGEE. CDR3 region: CASSFGQATDKQYF. The CDR3 DNA follows: TGTGCCAGCAGCTTCGGACAGGCCACAGATAAGCAGTATTTT.

This chain uses TRBV28 with TRBJ1-1, with D perhaps matching TRBD1 (6 bases). There are 14 residues in the CDR3. The germline gives CDR1 MDHEN, CDR2 SYDVKM. Trimming removed 7 bases at V and 3 bases at J, with 15 bases between. This CDR3 reads CASTQGGFHTEAFF. CDR3 DNA sequence: TGTGCCAGCACACAAGGGGGGTTTCACACTGAAGCTTTCTTT.

The V call is TRBV24-1, the J call TRBJ2-1, with D possibly TRBD2 on 5 matching bases. Germline assignment: CDR1 KGHDR and CDR2 SFDVKD. V was cut by 3 bases and J by 12 bases, with 14 bases left in between. CDR3 length: 13 residues. CDR3 residues: CATSDQDSAGQFF. The CDR3 DNA sequence: TGTGCCACCAGTGATCAGGACTCCGCTGGGCAGTTCTTC.

This rearrangement joins TRBV11-2 to TRBJ2-3; TRBD2 aligns across 9 bases. The V gene end was trimmed by 0 bases and the J gene end by 5 bases; junction bases not matched to a gene: 18. The CDR3 totals 20 residues. Germline loops: CDR1 SGHAT, CDR2 FQNNGV. The CDR3 reads CASSLDLSGSAGGGIDTQYF. The CDR3 DNA is TGTGCCAGCAGCTTAGATCTAAGTGGGTCAGCGGGAGGAGGGATAGATACGCAGTATTTT.

On this clonotype: Since a much larger clone is just one base distant, this may be a read error. This chain links TRBV27 with TRBJ2-6; D remains ambiguous. Trimming shortened V by 7 bases and J by 3 bases, and 7 bases separated the two germline ends. The CDR3 is made up of 13 amino acids. The germline gives CDR1 MNHEY, CDR2 SMNVEV (reference sequence). The CDR3 is CASTLVGANVLTF. DNA of the CDR3: TGTGCCAGCACTCTTGTTGGGGCCAACGTCCTGACTTTC.

Comments on this clonotype: This CDR3 is missing its conserved last phenylalanine or tryptophan, likely due to a read error. The V and J genes are TRBV7-8 and TRBJ2-1, with TRBD2 matching 14 bases. This CDR3 spans 16 amino acids. Germline V gene sequence: CDR1 SGHVS, CDR2 FQNEAQ. The CDR3 coding sequence is TGTGCCAGCAGATTAGTTGGGACTAGCGGGAGTAATGAGCAGTTCGTC. Translated: CASRLVGTSGSNEQFV.

This clonotype was recorded many times. The chain is built from TRBV12-5 and TRBJ1-1; a possible D gene is TRBD1 (5 bases). The V and J ends lost 1 base and 2 bases respectively, with 5 bases between them. The CDR3 is 13 amino acids. From germline, CDR1 is LGHNT and CDR2 FRNRAP. This CDR3 reads CASGLGTNTEAFF. The CDR3 nucleotides are TGTGCTAGTGGTTTGGGGACAAACACTGAAGCTTTCTTT.

The V and J genes are TRBV6-6 and TRBJ2-7, with no clear D. Germline V CDR1 and CDR2: MNHNY, SVGAGI (reference sequence). V lost 2 bases and J lost 8, with 28 bases in between. There are 18 residues in the CDR3. CDR3 bases: TGTGCCAGCAGTTACCCCCGCCGCGGTGCAGCAGGAGTTTGCAAGCAGTACTTC. Translation: CASSYPRRGAAGVCKQYF.

A remark on this clonotype: The conserved phenylalanine or tryptophan is not found at the CDR3 terminus, so this likely reflects a read error. The rearrangement joins TRBV11-2 to TRBJ2-5; the D gene is possibly TRBD2 (6 bases). The germline CDR1 and CDR2 sequences are SGHAT and FQNNGV. The length of the CDR3 is 14 residues. The CDR3: CACSSTGGIETQYS. The CDR3 DNA sequence: TGTGCCTGCAGCTCCACCGGCGGGATAGAGACCCAGTACTCC.

Turning to this clonotype: At one end the junction does not follow the germline gene, possibly because of a read error. This rearrangement joins TRBV11-2 to TRBJ1-1, with D tentatively TRBD1 (6 bases). Germline V gene lookup returns CDR1 SGHAT and CDR2 FQNNGV. The CDR3 extends over 15 amino acids. CDR3 region: CANSRPAGGRTEAFF. The CDR3 DNA is TGTGCCAACAGCCGCCCTGCCGGGGGGCGAACTGAAGCTTTCTTT.

This clonotype was counted ten times or more. The rearrangement joins TRBV12-3 or TRBV12-4 to TRBJ1-1, with 9 bases fitting TRBD1. This CDR3 contains 14 residues. J lost 4 bases, V lost 6 bases, and 6 bases had no gene match. The CDR3 loop reads CASSATGGSTEAFF. DNA of the CDR3: TGTGCCAGCAGCGCGACAGGGGGGAGCACTGAAGCTTTCTTT.

This clonotype was picked up one time. The junction shows a germline mismatch at one end, possibly a read error. The V call is TRBV6-1, the J call TRBJ2-2; D ambiguous. The CDR3 extends over 14 amino acids. In germline, CDR1 is MNHNS, CDR2 SASEGT. The CDR3 region has the DNA TGTACCAGCAGTGAACTCTTCTTGAGGGGGGAGCTGTTTTTT. Its translation: CTSSELFLRGELFF.

With regard to this clonotype: The junction differs from germline at one of its ends, possibly a read error. The V call is TRBV6-1, the J call TRBJ1-5; D is uncertain. The germline V gene has CDR1 MNHNS and CDR2 SASEGT. This CDR3 is 15 amino acids long. CDR3 residues: CVSRMHGRGNQPQHF. Here the CDR3 DNA reads TGTGTCAGCAGGATGCATGGGCGAGGCAATCAGCCCCAGCATTTT.

About this clonotype itself: Its ends do not fully match the called genes, so a read error is possible. The chain uses TRBV11-3 and TRBJ2-3; 8 nucleotides match TRBD1. The CDR3 contains 16 residues. Per germline, CDR1 SGHNT and CDR2 YENEEA. The CDR3 reads CVSSLRQGSSTDTQYF. As DNA, the CDR3 is TGTGTCAGCAGCCTCCGACAGGGGTCAAGCACAGATACGCAATATTTT.

J is TRBJ2-2 and V is TRBV7-8; 9 nucleotides agree with TRBD2. The length of the CDR3 is 17 residues. J lost 4 bases, V lost 4 bases, and 10 bases had no gene match. Per the germline V gene, CDR1 is SGHVS and CDR2 is FQNEAQ. CDR3 sequence: CASSSGVAGVSTGELFF. CDR3 sequence (DNA): TGTGCCAGCAGCTCCGGAGTAGCGGGGGTTAGCACCGGGGAGCTGTTTTTT.

In the case of this clonotype: A much larger clonotype is one base distant, so this may be a read error. J is TRBJ2-1 and V is TRBV7-9; perhaps TRBD2 as D (6 bases). The CDR3 extends over 15 amino acids. Germline-derived CDR1 and CDR2 are SEHNR and FQNEAQ (reference sequence). The CDR3 bases are TGTGCCAACAGCCCAATCGGGGGATTAAACAATGAGCAGTTCTTC. It codes for CANSPIGGLNNEQFF.

Worth noting for this clonotype: At one boundary the junction diverges from the germline segment, which might be a read error. The J gene is TRBJ2-5, the V gene TRBV11-2; TRBD2 matches 7 bases. Germline CDR1 reads SGHAT; CDR2 reads FQNNGV. This CDR3 comprises 15 residues. The CDR3 spells CASSPRTRTRETQYF. CDR3 nucleotides: TGTGCCAGCAGTCCAAGGACTAGAACAAGAGAGACTCAGTACTTC.

In its sample, this clonotype was seen once. Just one base apart from a much larger clone, this may be a read error. This likely comes from a read error, as the CDR3 has no conserved phenylalanine or tryptophan at its end. J is TRBJ2-5 and V is TRBV13, with 10 nucleotides matching TRBD2. Germline trimming cut 4 bases from V and 6 bases from J; bases unmatched to any gene: 2. CDR1 and CDR2 (germline): PRHDT, FYEKMQ (reference sequence). The CDR3 runs 13 residues. The CDR3 region is CASSYSGRKTQYY. The CDR3, as DNA: TGTGCCAGCAGCTATAGCGGGAGGAAGACCCAGTACTAC.

This clonotype was detected only a few times. The rearrangement joins TRBV30 to TRBJ1-4; D is unresolved. This CDR3 has 14 amino acids. Germline V lookup: CDR1 GTSNPN, CDR2 SVGIG (reference sequence). V was shortened by 1 base and J by 4 bases, with 10 bases between the two germline ends. The CDR3 sequence is CAWSEGQINEKLFF. In DNA form, the CDR3 reads TGTGCCTGGAGTGAGGGCCAGATTAATGAAAAACTGTTTTTT.

Note on this clonotype: A read error may account for a junction end that differs from germline. The chain links TRBV6-6 to TRBJ2-7; D remains unclear. Germline CDR1 reads MNHNY; CDR2 reads SVGAGI (reference sequence). The CDR3 runs 13 residues. CDR3 sequence: CASSVGDSYEQYF. The CDR3 DNA is TGTGCCAGCAGTGTCGGTGACTCCTATGAGCAGTACTTC.

This chain's CDR3 is CASSNRPSEGSYEQYF. The CDR3 DNA reads as TGTGCCAGCAGCAATCGGCCTTCTGAGGGCTCCTACGAGCAGTACTTC. The chain employs TRBV21-1 and TRBJ2-7. TRBV21-1 is given as a pseudogene. The length of the CDR3 is 16 residues.

For this clonotype: A much larger clone lies a single base off, so this may be a read error. The V call is TRBV28, the J call TRBJ1-5; D is unresolved. Germline CDR1 is MDHEN and CDR2 is SYDVKM. The CDR3 totals 14 residues. The CDR3, as DNA: TGTGCCAGCAGTTTTCGACCTAGCAATCGGCCCCAGCATTTT. Its protein is CASSFRPSNRPQHF. Drawing the rest from reference TRBV28 and TRBJ1-5, the complete variable domain is DVKVTQSSRYLVKRTGEKVFLECVQDMDHENMFWYRQDPGLGLRLIYFSYDVKMKEKGDIPEGYSVSREKKERFSLILESASTNQTSMYLCASSFRPSNRPQHFGDGTRLSIL.

This chain uses TRBV20-1 with TRBJ2-7; 12 nucleotides align to TRBD1. Germline values: CDR1 DFQATT, CDR2 SNEGSKA (reference sequence). The V and J ends lost 3 bases and 5 bases, in that order; junction bases with no gene match: 8. This CDR3 region has 15 residues. The CDR3 reads CSASNRGTGGNEQYF. The CDR3 DNA sequence: TGCAGTGCTAGTAATCGCGGGACAGGGGGCAACGAGCAGTACTTC.

For this clonotype: The junction does not match germline at one end; this may be a read error. This chain links TRBV11-2 with TRBJ2-7; D not resolved. This CDR3 is 15 amino acids long. Germline CDR1 is SGHAT and CDR2 is FQNNGV. This CDR3 reads CVSNLDPGHTSEQYF. CDR3 sequence (DNA): TGTGTCAGCAACTTAGACCCTGGCCATACGTCCGAGCAGTACTTC.

The chain has TRBV29-1 and TRBJ2-1; 8 positions match TRBD1. Germline V gene sequence: CDR1 SQVTM, CDR2 ANQGSEA. This CDR3 region has 15 residues. CDR3 amino acids: CNLTRTGWKDNEQFF. In DNA form, the CDR3 reads TGCAACCTTACCCGGACAGGGTGGAAGGACAATGAGCAGTTCTTC.

Notes on this clonotype: Being one base from a much bigger clone, this may be a read error. The rearrangement uses TRBV12-3 or TRBV12-4 and TRBJ2-1; 9 bases line up with TRBD1. The CDR3 covers 20 residues. V trimming: 9 bases; J trimming: 0 bases; junction bases outside the gene matches: 21. The CDR3 nucleotides read TGTGCCAGAAGCCCTCCCCCGGGACAGGGAGGGCGAAGCTCCTACAATGAGCAGTTCTTC. It encodes CARSPPPGQGGRSSYNEQFF.